This T cell receptor (beta chain) was observed in a study of cytomegalovirus exposure and HLA in healthy donors. Worth noting for this clone: Its antigen is not known.

The donors were healthy bone marrow donors. Germline V CDR1 and CDR2: MNHEY, SVGAGI. The length of the CDR3 is 12 residues. Trimming removed 4 bases from V and 7 bases from J, with 7 bases in between. The PCR had 60 Vbeta and 13 Jbeta primers. Sequencing was performed with immunoSEQ multiplex PCR; in TCRdb, only in-frame clones are kept and a portion is missing. The data hold about 50,000 clones, with about 78% observed a single time. Overall study results and limits: Researchers left out some V segments, among them TRBV6-2 and TRBV6-3, as indistinguishable.

The chain links TRBV6-5 to TRBJ2-2, with no clear D. The receptor was derived from a man aged 25-40 years in good health and CMV-seropositive. Material: PBMCs. The DNA for the CDR3 is TGTGCCAGCAGTTGGGCAGGCGGGGAGCTGTTTTTT. It encodes CASSWAGGELFF.